This entry lists 32 T cell receptor beta chains sequenced from one sample in a study of T cells after posttransplantation cyclophosphamide. Assay used: immunoSEQ multiplex PCR; TCRdb lists only in-frame clones, some missing. Of roughly 30,000 clones in the sample, roughly 89% are singletons; the top ten hold 15%. The sequenced sample was PBMCs. All receptors come from a woman in her thirties or forties with a blood cancer, CMV-positive, and with a related stem cell donor.

In this sample, this clone turned up once. Relative to the germline gene, one junction end is altered; a read error may explain this. The rearrangement uses TRBV5-1 and TRBJ2-2; the match to TRBD1 covers 7 bases. Germline loops: CDR1 SGHRS, CDR2 YFSETQ. This CDR3 spans 17 amino acids. DNA of the CDR3: TGCGCCAGCAGCTTGGCCGGGACAGACATACTCACCGGGGTGCTGTTTTTT. Protein product: CASSLAGTDILTGVLFF.

The J gene is TRBJ1-5, the V gene TRBV5-6; TRBD1 agrees at 7 bases. Germline lookup yields CDR1 SGHDT and CDR2 YYEEEE. CDR3 length: 17 residues. With 4 bases clipped from V and 3 bases from J, the junction kept 13 bases outside the gene matches. The CDR3 region is CASSPSWTGGYNQPQHF. The CDR3 region has the DNA TGTGCCAGCAGCCCTTCATGGACAGGAGGGTACAATCAGCCCCAGCATTTT.

The chain is built from TRBV19 and TRBJ1-2, with D perhaps matching TRBD1 (6 bases). CDR1 LNHDA and CDR2 SQIVND come from the germline V gene (reference sequence). The CDR3 loop spans 13 amino acids. With 6 bases removed from V and 7 bases from J, the gap between germline ends came to 15 bases. In DNA, the CDR3 is TGTGCCAGTAGAAGTATGGGGGCCTCTGGCTACACCTTC. This gives the protein CASRSMGASGYTF.

The chain couples TRBV19 to TRBJ1-1, with D perhaps TRBD1 (5 bases). The CDR3 extends over 9 amino acids. Trimming stripped 9 bases from V and 7 bases from J, with 6 bases between. CDR1 and CDR2 (germline): LNHDA, SQIVND (reference sequence). The CDR3 here is CARTDEAFF. DNA for the CDR3: TGTGCCAGGACAGATGAAGCTTTCTTT. Supplemented by reference TRBV19 and TRBJ1-1, the full variable domain reads DGGITQSPKYLFRKEGQNVTLSCEQNLNHDAMYWYRQDPGQGLRLIYYSQIVNDFQKGDIAEGYSVSREKKESFPLTVTSAQKNPTAFYLCARTDEAFFGQGTRLTVV.

J is TRBJ1-6 and V is TRBV28; a weak D match, TRBD1 (6 bases). Germline V CDR1 and CDR2: MDHEN, SYDVKM. This CDR3 comprises 18 residues. Trimming shortened V by 3 bases and J by 9 bases, and 24 bases separated the two germline ends. CDR3 nucleotide sequence: TGTGCCAGCAGTTTTTTCAATTCCGGTGGCAGGGGAAGTTCACCCCTCCACTTT. Its protein is CASSFFNSGGRGSSPLHF.

The rearrangement uses TRBV19 and TRBJ1-1; possibly TRBD1 for D (5 bases). Trimming took 4 bases from V and 1 from J, leaving 7 bases between them. CDR1 is LNHDA and CDR2 is SQIVND in the germline V gene (reference sequence). The CDR3 runs 13 residues. CDR3 sequence (DNA): TGTGCCAGTAGTACAGGACAGAACACTGAAGCTTTCTTT. This codes for CASSTGQNTEAFF. Full variable domain (outside the CDR3, taken from reference TRBV19 and TRBJ1-1): DGGITQSPKYLFRKEGQNVTLSCEQNLNHDAMYWYRQDPGQGLRLIYYSQIVNDFQKGDIAEGYSVSREKKESFPLTVTSAQKNPTAFYLCASSTGQNTEAFFGQGTRLTVV.

The genes are TRBV2 and TRBJ2-5, with a possible D match to TRBD1 (5 bases). CDR3 length: 14 residues. Trimming took off 7 bases at V and 1 base at J, with 13 bases between the two ends. Germline-derived CDR1 and CDR2 are SNHLY and FYNNEI. CDR3 sequence (DNA): TGTGCCAGCAAGGGGTTAGGACCCCAAGAGACCCAGTACTTC. It specifies CASKGLGPQETQYF.

The gene calls are TRBV14 and TRBJ2-4; D is possibly TRBD2 (5 bases). The CDR3 covers 15 residues. The germline CDR1 and CDR2 sequences are SGHDN and FVKESK. V was pared by 3 bases and J by 1 base, with 10 bases between. The CDR3, as DNA: TGTGCCAGCAGCCACGAGGGTAGGGCCAAAAACATTCAGTACTTC. Translating it yields CASSHEGRAKNIQYF.

The chain employs TRBV11-2 and TRBJ1-1; no firm D call. The germline V gene encodes CDR1 SGHAT and CDR2 FQNNGV. The V end lost 0 bases, the J end lost 5 bases, and 10 bases lay between the germline ends. The CDR3 extends over 14 amino acids. In DNA, the CDR3 is TGTGCCAGCAGCTTAGACGGGGTTGGAACTGAAGCTTTCTTT. Amino acid sequence: CASSLDGVGTEAFF. Supplemented by reference TRBV11-2 and TRBJ1-1, the full variable domain reads EAGVAQSPRYKIIEKRQSVAFWCNPISGHATLYWYQQILGQGPKLLIQFQNNGVVDDSQLPKDRFSAERLKGVDSTLKIQPAKLEDSAVYLCASSLDGVGTEAFFGQGTRLTVV.

This clone is a singleton in its sample. The chain combines TRBV2 with TRBJ2-5; 14 nucleotides match TRBD2. With the DNA end fitting TRBJ2-7 better, the J assignment may be wrong. The CDR3 has 17 residues. Germline-derived CDR1 and CDR2 are SNHLY and FYNNEI. The CDR3 DNA is TGTGCCAGCAATTTGGGACTAGCGGGGGCCTATCCCTACGAGCAGTACTTC. Protein: CASNLGLAGAYPYEQYF.

This rearrangement joins TRBV27 to TRBJ2-1, with D possibly matching TRBD2 (7 bases). CDR1 MNHEY and CDR2 SMNVEV come from the germline V gene (reference sequence). Trimming took off 5 bases at V and 2 bases at J, with 25 bases between the two ends. This CDR3 comprises 19 residues. The CDR3, as DNA: TGTGCCAGCAGTGGTCGGGGGGTGATCGACAGGATAACCTACAATGAGCAGTTCTTC. This translates into CASSGRGVIDRITYNEQFF.

The chain recombines TRBV19 with TRBJ2-3; 10 positions match TRBD1. Trimming at V came to 3 bases and at J to 1 base, leaving 4 bases not matched to a gene. The CDR3 is 16 residues long. Per the germline V gene, CDR1 is LNHDA and CDR2 is SQIVND (reference sequence). The CDR3 here is CASSITGTGGTDTQYF. As DNA, the CDR3 is TGTGCCAGTAGTATTACCGGGACAGGGGGCACAGATACGCAGTATTTT.

This chain connects TRBV15 to TRBJ2-7; no clear D gene. Germline lookup yields CDR1 LNHNV and CDR2 YYDKDF (reference sequence). The CDR3 runs to 14 residues. V dropped 1 base and J dropped 2 bases, with 9 bases sitting between them. DNA of the CDR3: TGTGCCACCAGCAGAGGACATACAACCTACGAGCAGTACTTC. This translates into CATSRGHTTYEQYF.

V and J are TRBV4-1 and TRBJ2-5; D remains ambiguous. From germline, CDR1 is MGHRA and CDR2 YSYEKL. The ends were cut back, 2 bases at V and 5 bases at J, with 12 bases in the middle. The CDR3 covers 14 residues. This CDR3 reads CASSQTLGRETQYF. For the CDR3, the DNA is TGCGCCAGCAGCCAAACATTGGGCAGGGAGACCCAGTACTTC.

The chain combines TRBV28 with TRBJ1-1; 7 bases map to TRBD1. The CDR3 spans 17 residues. CDR1 and CDR2 from the germline V gene are MDHEN and SYDVKM. V was clipped by 4 bases and J by 1 base; unmatched bases: 12. The CDR3 reads CASSSAYRGRGNTEAFF. The CDR3 nucleotides are TGTGCCAGCAGTTCGGCCTACAGGGGCCGGGGGAACACTGAAGCTTTCTTT.

The genes are TRBV11-2 and TRBJ1-2; 7 nucleotides agree with TRBD1. The CDR3 runs to 16 residues. The junction had 13 bases not matched to a gene; V was cut back by 5 bases and J by 4 bases. Germline V CDR1 and CDR2: SGHAT, FQNNGV. The CDR3 sequence is CASSQILTGRGYGYTF. The CDR3 region has the DNA TGTGCCAGCAGCCAAATTTTGACAGGGCGAGGCTATGGCTACACCTTC.

V is TRBV4-1 and J is TRBJ1-2, with D perhaps TRBD1 (5 bases). The germline CDR1 and CDR2 sequences are MGHRA and YSYEKL. The CDR3 loop spans 14 amino acids. Trimming stripped 1 base from V and 6 bases from J, with 12 bases between. CDR3 region: CASSQVGGRDGYTF. CDR3 in DNA: TGCGCCAGCAGCCAAGTCGGGGGAAGGGATGGCTACACCTTC.

The chain couples TRBV4-1 to TRBJ2-5; 11 nucleotides align to TRBD2. Trimming took 1 base from V and 0 from J; bases not matched to a gene: 4. Germline CDR1 MGHRA, CDR2 YSYEKL. The CDR3 is made up of 17 amino acids. CDR3 region: CASSQVSGGEYQETQYF. The CDR3 DNA reads as TGCGCCAGCAGCCAAGTTAGCGGGGGGGAATACCAAGAGACCCAGTACTTC.

This clone was found a few times. The chain carries TRBV4-1 and TRBJ1-4, with D perhaps matching TRBD1 (6 bases). This CDR3 is 14 amino acids long. Germline loops: CDR1 MGHRA, CDR2 YSYEKL. V lost 1 base and J 5 bases, leaving 8 bases between the germline ends. CDR3 nucleotide sequence: TGCGCCAGCAGCCAAGGGGACAAAAATGAAAAACTGTTTTTT. This codes for CASSQGDKNEKLFF.

This clone was observed a few times. The CDR3 protein is CAISVVGGSTDTQYF. The CDR3 coding sequence is TGTGCCATCTCGGTCGTCGGCGGGAGTACAGATACGCAGTATTTT. The rearrangement links TRBV10-3 to TRBJ2-3, with 7 bases aligning to TRBD2. V dropped 8 bases and J dropped 3; count of bases not matched to a gene: 11. This CDR3 spans 15 amino acids. Looked up from germline, CDR1 is ENHRY and CDR2 is SYGVKD.

This clone was observed a handful of times. The V call is TRBV28, the J call TRBJ1-3; weak D call: TRBD1 (6 bases). CDR3 length: 15 amino acids. CDR1 and CDR2 from the germline V gene are MDHEN and SYDVKM. Trimming took 6 bases from V and 2 from J, leaving 14 bases between them. CDR3: CASSSGVDTGNTIYF. Here the CDR3 DNA reads TGTGCCAGCAGCTCAGGGGTCGATACTGGAAACACCATATATTTT.

The chain employs TRBV27 and TRBJ2-1; TRBD1 matches 8 bases. The germline V gene encodes CDR1 MNHEY and CDR2 SMNVEV (reference sequence). This CDR3 spans 12 amino acids. Losses at the gene ends were 3 bases for V and 10 bases for J; bases not matched to a gene: 2. The CDR3 nucleotides read TGTGCCAGCAGTTTCACAGGGGGAGAGCAGTTCTTC. Residues: CASSFTGGEQFF.

The chain employs TRBV4-1 and TRBJ2-7; D gene ambiguous. Between the trimmed V and J ends, which lost 3 bases and 1 base, there was a span of 13 bases. This CDR3 spans 15 amino acids. Germline V gene data show CDR1 as MGHRA and CDR2 as YSYEKL. CDR3 sequence reads: CASSQTRILSYEQYF. The CDR3 coding sequence is TGCGCCAGCAGCCAGACCAGGATCCTTTCCTACGAGCAGTACTTC.

CDR3 in amino acids: CASSNRLAGANEQFF. The DNA for the CDR3 is TGTGCCAGTAGTAATAGATTAGCGGGGGCCAATGAGCAGTTCTTC. The chain links TRBV19 to TRBJ2-1; 9 bases fit TRBD2. V was pared by 4 bases and J by 6 bases, with 7 bases of the junction left unmatched. This CDR3 has 15 amino acids. CDR1 and CDR2 (germline): LNHDA, SQIVND (reference sequence).

The chain has TRBV18 and TRBJ2-7; possibly TRBD2 for D (5 bases). Germline loops: CDR1 KGHSH, CDR2 LQKENI. Trimming shortened V by 3 bases and J by 0 bases, and 9 bases separated the two germline ends. The CDR3 contains 14 residues. The CDR3 nucleotides are TGTGCCAGCTCACCCGGGGTCAACTCCTACGAGCAGTACTTC. This gives the protein CASSPGVNSYEQYF.

The V gene is TRBV6-5, the J gene TRBJ1-5; D is unclear. The V end lost 0 bases, the J end lost 1 base, and 4 bases lay between the germline ends. The CDR3 spans 14 residues. In germline, CDR1 is MNHEY, CDR2 SVGAGI. CDR3 region: CASSYSASNQPQHF. The CDR3 DNA reads TGTGCCAGCAGTTACTCGGCAAGCAATCAGCCCCAGCATTTT.

The CDR3 DNA reads TGCGCCAGCAGCCCGGCTCAGGGTCAGCCCCAGCATTTT. Translated: CASSPAQGQPQHF. The rearrangement uses TRBV4-3 and TRBJ1-5, with a possible D match to TRBD1 (5 bases). Germline V gene lookup returns CDR1 LGHNA and CDR2 YSLEER. The CDR3 consists of 13 residues. Trimming pared 4 bases from V and 6 bases from J, leaving 10 bases between.

The chain couples TRBV6-5 to TRBJ2-2, with 8 bases lining up with TRBD1. CDR1 and CDR2 (germline): MNHEY, SVGAGI. Unmatched junction bases numbered 3, after V lost 6 bases and J lost 6 bases. The CDR3 contains 13 residues. The CDR3 bases are TGTGCCAGCAGACCGACAGGGGCCGGGGAGCTGTTTTTT. It is translated as CASRPTGAGELFF.

The chain joins TRBV18 to TRBJ1-6; 8 bases are a match to TRBD1. Germline CDR1 and CDR2: KGHSH and LQKENI. The CDR3 covers 15 residues. J gave up 7 bases and V 5 bases, and 7 bases lay outside the gene matches. The CDR3 DNA follows: TGTGCCAGCTCAGACCGGGACAGGCGAAATTCACCCCTCCACTTT. This encodes CASSDRDRRNSPLHF.

The gene calls are TRBV7-6 and TRBJ1-1, with D hard to call. CDR3 length: 14 residues. Germline lookup yields CDR1 SGHVS and CDR2 FNYEAQ. Trimming took off 1 base at V and 2 bases at J, with 8 bases between the two ends. CDR3: CASSLDMYNTEAFF. The DNA of the CDR3 is TGTGCCAGCAGCTTAGATATGTATAACACTGAAGCTTTCTTT.

The chain has TRBV7-9 and TRBJ1-4; D is possibly TRBD1 (5 bases). Germline V gene data show CDR1 as SEHNR and CDR2 as FQNEAQ (reference sequence). V lost 1 base and J lost 5, with 8 bases in between. CDR3 length: 14 amino acids. CDR3 bases: TGTGCCAGCAGCTTAGTACAGGAAAATGAAAAACTGTTTTTT. Its translation is CASSLVQENEKLFF.

V and J are TRBV11-2 and TRBJ1-1; 7 bases line up with TRBD1. The length of the CDR3 is 15 residues. Germline V gene lookup returns CDR1 SGHAT and CDR2 FQNNGV. V dropped 5 bases and J dropped 3; count of bases not matched to a gene: 9. The CDR3 protein is CASSPFGGGYTEAFF. The DNA for the CDR3 is TGTGCCAGCAGCCCTTTTGGAGGGGGCTACACTGAAGCTTTCTTT. Drawing the rest from reference TRBV11-2 and TRBJ1-1, the complete variable domain is EAGVAQSPRYKIIEKRQSVAFWCNPISGHATLYWYQQILGQGPKLLIQFQNNGVVDDSQLPKDRFSAERLKGVDSTLKIQPAKLEDSAVYLCASSPFGGGYTEAFFGQGTRLTVV.